The 11 T cell receptor beta chains given below trace back to one sample, sequenced in a study of vaccination effects on CD4 cells after COVID-19. TCRdb's table, derived via immunoSEQ multiplex PCR, lists solely in-frame clones and lacks some. The repertoire holds tens of thousands of clones, with roughly 79% as singletons. Ahead of sequencing, the ViraFEST assay grew antigen-specific CD4+ T cells using viral peptide pools. Cells that had been cultured for approximately eleven days were the source of isolated CD4+ T cells. It was two doses of either the BNT162b2 or mRNA-1273 vaccine that participants received. These receptors have no identified antigens. The sequencing used CD4+ T cells from PBMCs cultured with HCoV-OC43 spike peptides, collected after COVID-19 vaccination. Regarding subset: HCoV-OC43 spike overlapping peptide pool stimulation. These receptors were taken from a human donor who received a COVID-19 vaccine.

V gene TRBV7-9 combines with J gene TRBJ1-2; the D is unclear. Germline loops: CDR1 SEHNR, CDR2 FQNEAQ (reference sequence). Trimming shortened V by 3 bases and J by 4 bases, and 9 bases separated the two germline ends. There are 13 residues in the CDR3. In DNA form, the CDR3 reads TGTGCCAGCAGCTTTGGGCAGATCTATGGCTACACCTTC. Its protein product is CASSFGQIYGYTF.

The J gene is TRBJ2-3, the V gene TRBV6-1, with TRBD1 matching 10 bases. Germline V gives CDR1 MNHNS, CDR2 SASEGT. The ends lost 3 bases at V and 8 bases at J; junction bases unmatched: 14. The CDR3 is 17 residues long. CDR3 residues: CASSDREGQGSVGTQYF. The DNA for the CDR3 is TGTGCCAGCAGTGACCGTGAGGGACAGGGGAGCGTCGGTACGCAGTATTTT.

The rearrangement links TRBV28 to TRBJ2-5; tentative D call: TRBD2 (6 bases). This CDR3 is 15 amino acids long. Germline lookup yields CDR1 MDHEN and CDR2 SYDVKM. V was shortened by 1 base and J by 4 bases, with 13 bases between the two germline ends. The CDR3 protein is CASSLFMEGGETQYF. The CDR3 DNA follows: TGTGCCAGCAGTTTATTCATGGAGGGCGGAGAGACCCAGTACTTC.

As to this clone: Its ends do not fully match the called genes, so a read error is possible. The chain employs TRBV6-1 and TRBJ1-4; D ambiguous. The CDR3 totals 16 residues. The germline V gene encodes CDR1 MNHNS and CDR2 SASEGT. CDR3 bases: TGTGCCAGCAGTAAAGCCCGTGGGCTGGCTAATGAAAAACTGTTTTTT. Its protein product is CASSKARGLANEKLFF.

This chain uses TRBV19 with TRBJ2-4; D unresolved. There are 14 residues in the CDR3. V lost 5 bases, J lost 0 bases, and 8 bases lay in between. In germline, CDR1 is LNHDA, CDR2 SQIVND (reference sequence). The CDR3 DNA reads as TGTGCCAGTAGTGCAGACCTAGCCAAAAACATTCAGTACTTC. This codes for CASSADLAKNIQYF.

The chain is built from TRBV28 and TRBJ2-6; D ambiguous. Per germline, CDR1 MDHEN and CDR2 SYDVKM. The CDR3 covers 17 residues. V was clipped by 4 bases and J by 0 bases, with 13 bases between them. CDR3: CASSSLNGYSGANVLTF. The DNA of the CDR3 is TGTGCCAGCAGTTCGCTAAACGGATACTCTGGGGCCAACGTCCTGACTTTC.

The rearrangement joins TRBV21-1 to TRBJ2-1. TRBV21-1 is listed as a pseudogene. The CDR3 is 16 amino acids. The CDR3, as DNA: TGTGCCAGCAGCAAAGCGCCGGGGGCGAGGTACAATGAGCAGTTCTTC. Its translation is CASSKAPGARYNEQFF.

V and J are TRBV12-3 or TRBV12-4 and TRBJ2-5; no definite D call. This CDR3 contains 13 residues. Trimming stripped 2 bases from V and 9 bases from J, with 13 bases between. The chain's CDR3 is CASSLKGISAQYF. CDR3 bases: TGTGCCAGCAGTTTAAAGGGAATTTCGGCCCAGTACTTC.

This rearrangement joins TRBV6-1 to TRBJ1-1; D is perhaps TRBD1 (5 bases). The V and J ends lost 3 bases and 0 bases respectively, with 11 bases between them. This CDR3 is 15 amino acids long. Germline values: CDR1 MNHNS, CDR2 SASEGT. CDR3 DNA: TGTGCCAGCAGTGATCGGGGGGAGGTGAACACTGAAGCTTTCTTT. It encodes CASSDRGEVNTEAFF.

The rearrangement uses TRBV19 and TRBJ2-3, with D unresolved. The CDR3 is 13 amino acids. Germline V gene lookup returns CDR1 LNHDA and CDR2 SQIVND (reference sequence). The V and J ends lost 4 bases and 8 bases respectively, with 13 bases between them. This CDR3 is CASSKAAPGTQYF. The CDR3 nucleotides are TGTGCCAGTAGTAAGGCAGCCCCCGGTACGCAGTATTTT.

The chain joins TRBV18 to TRBJ1-2; D remains ambiguous. The V gene lost 3 bases and the J gene lost 1 base, with 3 bases spanning the gap. CDR3 length: 12 amino acids. Germline V gene sequence: CDR1 KGHSH, CDR2 LQKENI. Here the CDR3 DNA reads TGTGCCAGCTCACCGGGTAACTATGGCTACACCTTC. This encodes CASSPGNYGYTF.